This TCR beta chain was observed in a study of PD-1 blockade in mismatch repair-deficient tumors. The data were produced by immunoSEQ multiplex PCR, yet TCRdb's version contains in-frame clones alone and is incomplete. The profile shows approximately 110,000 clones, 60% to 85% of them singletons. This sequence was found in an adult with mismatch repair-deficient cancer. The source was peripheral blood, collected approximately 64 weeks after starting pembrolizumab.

DNA of the CDR3: TGTGCCAGCAGCCCCCTGGGGACCATCCACGAGCAGTACTTC. Translated: CASSPLGTIHEQYF. This chain connects TRBV7-9 to TRBJ2-7; either TRBD1 or TRBD2 may fit D (5 bases each). Germline-derived CDR1 and CDR2 are SEHNR and FQNEAQ (reference sequence). This CDR3 spans 14 amino acids. V lost 5 bases and J lost 5, with 16 bases in between.